Described below is a single T cell receptor beta chain sequence and its context. Which antigen it targets is not known. No quality values exist for individual bases; no much larger clone is one base distant. This sample stems from a study of CD8 T cells in acute hepatitis C reinfection (dated by TCRdb to about 2021). The study in broad terms: The TCRbeta repertoire of CD8+ T cells specific for the HCV NS3-1073 epitope was profiled during acute infection and after viral clearance. Paired acute and follow-up samples were contributed by four of the spontaneous resolvers.

Genomic DNA was extracted from FACS-sorted cells, and TCRbeta chains were sequenced through the commercial immunoSEQ service. Regarding the original processing steps: ImmunoSEQ Analyzer software v3.0 and R v3.5.1 were used to analyze the repertoire data. Only productive rearrangements were analyzed, as sequences containing stop codons or out-of-frame rearrangements were removed. Simpson diversity, Shannon entropy, CDR3 length and nucleotide addition metrics were obtained from the sequencing provider. Clonotypes were grouped by frequency as dominant, sub-dominant, low or lowest abundance, and most analyses excluded clonotypes below 0.1%. A CDR3 amino acid clonotype was called public when found in at least two subjects at a cumulative frequency of at least 0.5%. TCRdb took this table from immuneACCESS and kept in-frame rearrangements with V and J called. Such tables lack part of the clones; where checked against another copy, unresolved V genes explain under half of the gap, and the rest is unexplained. V and J calls and clone size are as listed in that table; D and trimming were resolved from the DNA. This sample is represented by 30,000 to 40,000 clones; 80% to 90% of them were singletons. The top ten clonotypes cover approximately 11% of the sample.

The CDR3 covers 15 residues, taking in both the cysteine and the phenylalanine. Of the read, only the CDR3 DNA is kept; its 45 bases are in frame from base 1. From the germline V gene, CDR1 is SGHVS and CDR2 is FQNEAQ. V has 1 base trimmed and J has 2 bases trimmed; junction bases matching no gene number 2. Paper-wide results and their limitations: Because bulk sequencing covered only the TCRbeta chain, the alphabeta pairing of the public clonotypes could not be determined. Approximately 13 public clonotypes were identified irrespective of outcome, and one of the public clonotypes used V04-02/J02-02. Few CDR3 sequences were shared with other epitopes, and differences in sequencing approaches may have limited exact matching. All groups showed preferential use of the TRBV04 and TRBV06 gene families, a pattern that overrepresentation in the naive pool did not explain. The NS3-1073 specific repertoires were highly diverse, and diversity did not differ significantly among acute resolver, follow-up resolver and acute chronic samples. Follow-up repertoires were not available for chronically infected subjects, because NS3-1073 specific cells were too rare to be sorted.

The time point label of this sample denotes: naive CD8 control sorted from an acute-time-point sample. Enrolled in the Montreal Hepatitis C Cohort (HEPCO) in Canada, the donors were people who inject drugs, and these donors were followed every 3 months. Acute primary HCV infection was defined by a positive HCV RNA or antibody test following a negative test within the previous 24 weeks. Surface staining used CD3, CD8 and CD45RO antibodies, with an aqua fixable dye to exclude dead cells. The cohort comprised 8 or 9 spontaneous resolvers, defined by HCV RNA clearance within 24 weeks. Once thawed from cryostorage, peripheral blood mononuclear cells underwent negative selection via the MACS CD8+ T cell Isolation Kit to obtain CD8+ T cells. Sorting of the cells was done on a BD FACSAria II cell sorter.

The chain links TRBV7-8 with TRBJ2-5, and 9 junction bases match TRBD1. The source is a woman in her late teens or twenties who spontaneously cleared hepatitis C infection. The sequencing sample was made of naive CD8+ T cells from PBMCs. Interpreted using the paper, the cell subset or site label stands for: sorted total naive CD45RO-negative CD8+ T cells. This receptor has the CDR3 CASSLGGTGQETQYF. The nucleotide sequence is TGTGCCAGCAGCTTAGGTGGGACAGGGCAAGAGACCCAGTACTTC.